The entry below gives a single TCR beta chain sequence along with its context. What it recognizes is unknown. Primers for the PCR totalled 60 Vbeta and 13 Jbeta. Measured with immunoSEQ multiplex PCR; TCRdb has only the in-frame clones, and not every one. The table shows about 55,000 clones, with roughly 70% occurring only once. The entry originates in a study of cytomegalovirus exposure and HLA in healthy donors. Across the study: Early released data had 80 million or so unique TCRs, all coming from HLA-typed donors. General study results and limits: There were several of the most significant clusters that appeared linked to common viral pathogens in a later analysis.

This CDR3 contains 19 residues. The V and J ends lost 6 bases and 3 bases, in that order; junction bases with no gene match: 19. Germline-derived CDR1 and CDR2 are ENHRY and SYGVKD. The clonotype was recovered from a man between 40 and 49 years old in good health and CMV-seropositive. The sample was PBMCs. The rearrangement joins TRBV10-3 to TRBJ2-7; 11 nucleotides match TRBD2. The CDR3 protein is CAISQPGQGILAGDYEQYF. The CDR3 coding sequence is TGTGCCATCAGCCAACCGGGACAGGGAATACTAGCGGGGGACTACGAGCAGTACTTC.